This TCR beta chain was documented in a study of graft-versus-host responses after intestinal transplantation. Across the whole study: Each patient got anti-thymocyte globulin induction, then tacrolimus and steroids for around three years. Study-wide findings and caveats: With peak circulating GvH clone levels came an association with early post-transplant HvG declines.

CDR1 is SGHDT, CDR2 YYEEEE, per germline. This CDR3 has 14 amino acids. V gave up 0 bases and J gave up 7 bases; unmatched junction bases: 2. The table came from immunoSEQ multiplex PCR; TCRdb's copy has only in-frame clones and leaves some out. The data contain about 85,000 clones, approximately 90% of them singletons. In regard to this clone: Its antigen is unidentified.

The sequenced sample was unstimulated CD8+ T cells sorted from spleen or lymph node cells, obtained before transplant. J is TRBJ1-5 and V is TRBV5-6; 9 bases line up with TRBD1. This TCR derives from a human donor who was the organ donor for an intestinal transplant. CDR3 residues: CASSLGTGAQPQHF. The DNA of the CDR3 is TGTGCCAGCAGCTTGGGGACAGGGGCCCAGCCCCAGCATTTT.